The T cell receptor beta chain under discussion was sequenced for a study of OX40 agonist ivuxolimab in advanced cancers. At the level of the study: At doses from 0.01 to 10 mg/kg, patients were given intravenous ivuxolimab every 2 weeks. Therapy given before enrollment (anti-PD-1, anti-PD-L1 or anti-CTLA-4) was allowed, and under 45% had some. There were three patients with partial responses, one having hepatocellular carcinoma and two cutaneous melanoma.

The CDR3 length is 12 residues. Trimming removed 2 bases from V and 8 bases from J, with 7 bases in between. Germline CDR1 is SGHAT and CDR2 is FQNNGV. Any history of autoimmune disease or systemic immunosuppression disqualified patients. The data were produced by immunoSEQ multiplex PCR, yet TCRdb's version contains in-frame clones alone and is incomplete. The data hold more than 65,000 clones, with around 80% observed a single time. The receptor comes from an adult with an advanced solid tumor such as melanoma, head and neck, liver or kidney cancer. This material consisted of CD4+ or CD8+ T cells sorted from blood, taken in a trial of the OX40 agonist ivuxolimab. The J gene is TRBJ1-3, the V gene TRBV11-2; D gene unclear. CDR3 amino acids: CASSLTWDTIYF. DNA of the CDR3: TGTGCCAGCAGCTTAACCTGGGACACCATATATTTT.